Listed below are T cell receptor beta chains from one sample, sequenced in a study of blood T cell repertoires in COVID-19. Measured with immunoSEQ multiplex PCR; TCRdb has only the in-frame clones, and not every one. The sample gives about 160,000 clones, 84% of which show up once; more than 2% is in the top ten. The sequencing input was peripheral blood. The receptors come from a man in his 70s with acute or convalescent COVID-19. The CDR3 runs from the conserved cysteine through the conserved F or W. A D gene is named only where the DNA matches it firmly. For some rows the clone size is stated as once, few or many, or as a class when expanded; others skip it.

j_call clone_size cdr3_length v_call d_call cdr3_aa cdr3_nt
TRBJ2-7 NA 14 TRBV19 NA CASTRTGTSYEQYF TGTGCCAGTACTCGGACGGGAACCTCCTACGAGCAGTACTTC
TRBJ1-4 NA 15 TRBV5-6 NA CASSLVGRLNEKLFF TGTGCCAGCAGCTTGGTCGGCCGACTTAATGAAAAACTGTTTTTT
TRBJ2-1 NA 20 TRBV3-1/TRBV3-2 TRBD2 CASSQERWTSGRSPNYEQFF TGTGCCAGCAGCCAAGAAAGATGGACTAGCGGGAGATCCCCCAATTATGAGCAGTTCTTC
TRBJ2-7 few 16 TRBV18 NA CASSPYLGQGKNEQYF TGTGCCAGCTCACCATACTTGGGTCAGGGGAAGAACGAGCAGTACTTC
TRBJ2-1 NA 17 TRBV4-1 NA CASSQAPQGLGHNEQFF TGCGCCAGCAGCCAAGCGCCCCAGGGGTTAGGCCACAATGAGCAGTTCTTC
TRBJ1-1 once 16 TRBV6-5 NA CASSYSFSGGNTEAFF TGTGCCAGCAGTTACTCTTTTTCAGGTGGGAACACTGAAGCTTTCTTT
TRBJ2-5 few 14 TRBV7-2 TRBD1 CASSSQTGPETQYF TGTGCCAGCAGCTCGCAGACAGGGCCGGAGACCCAGTACTTC
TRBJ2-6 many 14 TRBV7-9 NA CASLTISGANVLTF TGTGCCAGCTTAACAATCTCTGGGGCCAACGTCCTGACTTTC
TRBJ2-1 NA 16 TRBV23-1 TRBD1 CASSQRDRGKDNEQFF TGCGCCAGCAGTCAGCGAGACAGGGGGAAGGACAATGAGCAGTTCTTC
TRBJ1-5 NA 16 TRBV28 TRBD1 CASRDIRQGSNQPQHF TGTGCCAGCAGGGACATCCGACAGGGAAGCAATCAGCCCCAGCATTTT
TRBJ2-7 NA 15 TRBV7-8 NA CASSLILGQDYEQYF TGTGCCAGCAGCTTAATCCTGGGACAAGACTACGAGCAGTACTTC
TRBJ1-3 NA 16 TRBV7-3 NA CASSLNSAGARNTIYF TGTGCCAGCAGCTTAAACTCGGCGGGGGCGAGAAACACCATATATTTT
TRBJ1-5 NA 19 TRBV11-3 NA CAPGGGKSLPRGHGRPQHF TGTGCCCCCGGGGGGGGAAAATCACTCCCTCGGGGCCATGGGCGGCCCCAGCATTTT
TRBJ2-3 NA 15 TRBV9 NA CASSVEGRGTDTQYF TGTGCCAGCAGCGTAGAGGGCAGGGGCACAGATACGCAGTATTTT
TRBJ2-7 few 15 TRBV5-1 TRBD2 CASSLGTSGTYEQYF TGCGCCAGCAGCCTAGGGACTAGCGGGACCTACGAGCAGTACTTC
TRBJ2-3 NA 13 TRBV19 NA CASSGGSTDTQYF TGTGCCAGTAGCGGGGGAAGCACAGATACGCAGTATTTT
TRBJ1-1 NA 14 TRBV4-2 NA CASSPPVRTPEAFF TGTGCCAGCAGCCCCCCTGTCCGGACTCCAGAAGCTTTCTTT
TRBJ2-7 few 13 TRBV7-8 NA CASSLTGFYEQYF TGTGCCAGCAGCTTAACAGGTTTCTACGAGCAGTACTTC
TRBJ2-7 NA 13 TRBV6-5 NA CASKRRVDYEQYF TGTGCCAGCAAACGACGGGTAGACTACGAGCAGTACTTC
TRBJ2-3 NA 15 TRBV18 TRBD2 CASSPEAGGGYTQYF TGTGCCAGCTCACCAGAGGCGGGAGGTGGATATACGCAGTATTTT
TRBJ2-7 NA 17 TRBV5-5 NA CASSQAPTPGIVYEQYF TGTGCCAGCAGCCAGGCCCCAACCCCGGGGATCGTTTACGAGCAGTACTTC
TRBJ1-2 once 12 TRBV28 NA CASRYSLGGYTF TGTGCCAGCAGGTACAGCCTCGGTGGCTACACCTTC
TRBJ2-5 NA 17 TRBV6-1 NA CASSEARGGRGEETQYF TGTGCCAGCAGTGAAGCGCGAGGTGGCAGGGGGGAAGAGACCCAGTACTTC
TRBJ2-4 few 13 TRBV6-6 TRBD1 CASRIGQANIQYF TGTGCCAGCAGGATAGGACAGGCCAACATTCAGTACTTC
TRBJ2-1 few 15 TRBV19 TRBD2 CASSTISGSRNEQFF TGTGCCAGTAGCACAATTAGCGGGAGTAGGAATGAGCAGTTCTTC
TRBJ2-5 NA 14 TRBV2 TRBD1 CASSPTGRQETQYF TGTGCCAGCAGTCCGACAGGGCGCCAAGAGACCCAGTACTTC
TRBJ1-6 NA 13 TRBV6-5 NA CASSLHRNSPLHF TGTGCCAGCAGTTTACACAGGAATTCACCCCTCCACTTT
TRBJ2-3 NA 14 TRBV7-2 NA CASSQPAVTDTQYF TGTGCCAGCAGCCAGCCGGCGGTAACAGATACGCAGTATTTT
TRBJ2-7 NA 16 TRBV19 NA CASSTPRQGSSYEQYF TGTGCCAGTAGTACTCCCAGGCAGGGGAGCTCCTACGAGCAGTACTTC
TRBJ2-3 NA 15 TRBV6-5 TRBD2 CASRTSGGAVDTQYF TGTGCCAGCAGGACTAGCGGGGGGGCTGTAGATACGCAGTATTTT
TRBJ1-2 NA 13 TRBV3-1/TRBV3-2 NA CASSHTGLNGYTF TGTGCCAGCAGCCACACAGGGTTGAATGGCTACACCTTC
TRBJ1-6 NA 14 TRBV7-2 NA CASSLGRGGSPLHF TGTGCCAGCAGCTTGGGCAGGGGCGGATCACCCCTCCACTTT
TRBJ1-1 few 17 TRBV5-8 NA CASSRVRGYGMNTEAFF TGTGCCAGCAGCCGAGTTCGGGGGTACGGGATGAACACTGAAGCTTTCTTT
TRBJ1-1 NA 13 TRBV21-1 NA CASSRGRDTEAFF TGTGCCAGCAGCAGGGGGCGAGACACTGAAGCTTTCTTT
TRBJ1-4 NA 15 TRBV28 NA CASRPRRGGNEKLFF TGTGCCAGCAGGCCCCGACGGGGTGGGAATGAAAAACTGTTTTTT
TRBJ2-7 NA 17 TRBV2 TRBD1 CASRRERGPGSGYEQYF TGTGCCAGCAGGAGGGAAAGGGGGCCGGGGTCGGGCTACGAGCAGTACTTC
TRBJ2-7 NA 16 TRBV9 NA CASSVFPRLGSYEQYF TGTGCCAGCAGCGTGTTCCCCAGACTAGGTAGCTACGAGCAGTACTTC
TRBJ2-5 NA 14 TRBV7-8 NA CASSLIGGGGTQYF TGTGCCAGCAGCTTAATTGGGGGCGGGGGGACCCAGTACTTC
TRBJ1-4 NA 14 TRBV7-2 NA CASSPRWTNEKLFF TGTGCCAGCAGCCCGAGGTGGACTAATGAAAAACTGTTTTTT
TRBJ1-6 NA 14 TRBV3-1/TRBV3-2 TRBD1 CASSLGTDSTPLHF TGTGCCAGCAGCCTAGGGACAGACAGCACACCCCTCCACTTT
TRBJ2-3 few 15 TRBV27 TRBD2 CASRDGRGWEDTQYF TGTGCCAGCAGGGACGGGCGGGGGTGGGAAGATACGCAGTATTTT
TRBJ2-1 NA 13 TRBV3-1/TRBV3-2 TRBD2 CASSRTRSHWQFF TGTGCCAGCAGTCGGACTAGATCCCATTGGCAGTTCTTC
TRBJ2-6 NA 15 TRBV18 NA CASSWEFAGANVLTF TGTGCCAGCTCGTGGGAGTTTGCTGGGGCCAACGTCCTGACTTTC
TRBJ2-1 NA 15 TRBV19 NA CASMPGDSSYNEQFF TGTGCCAGTATGCCGGGAGACAGCTCCTACAATGAGCAGTTCTTC
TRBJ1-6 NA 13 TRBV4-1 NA CASSRRNDSPLHF TGCGCCAGCAGCCGCAGGAACGATTCACCCCTCCACTTT
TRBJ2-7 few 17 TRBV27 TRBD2 CASSPLVGRALSYEQYF TGTGCCAGCAGTCCTCTTGTCGGGAGGGCCCTTTCCTACGAGCAGTACTTC
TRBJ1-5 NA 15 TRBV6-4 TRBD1 CASSGDRDSNQPQHF TGTGCCAGCAGTGGGGACAGGGATAGCAATCAGCCCCAGCATTTT
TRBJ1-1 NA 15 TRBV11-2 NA CASSLGRWAGTEAFF TGTGCCAGCAGCTTAGGGAGGTGGGCAGGCACTGAAGCTTTCTTT
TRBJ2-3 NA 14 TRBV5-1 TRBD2 CASASTSRTDTQYF TGCGCCAGCGCTTCGACTAGCCGCACAGATACGCAGTATTTT
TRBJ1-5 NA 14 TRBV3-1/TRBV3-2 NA CASSQDPGVRPQHF TGTGCCAGCAGCCAAGATCCAGGGGTTCGGCCCCAGCATTTT
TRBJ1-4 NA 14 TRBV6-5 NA CASSYRGRDEKLFF TGTGCCAGCAGTTACAGGGGGAGGGACGAAAAACTGTTTTTT